The 31 T cell receptor beta chains presented below share a single source sample, sequenced in a study of cytomegalovirus exposure and HLA in healthy donors. Primers: 60 Vbeta forward and 13 Jbeta reverse. Sequencing was performed with immunoSEQ multiplex PCR; in TCRdb, only in-frame clones are kept and a portion is missing. The repertoire holds 94,000 or so clones, with about three quarters as singletons. Sequenced material: PBMCs. All receptors derive from a man aged 55-75 years in good health and CMV-seronegative.

The V and J genes are TRBV29-1 and TRBJ2-3, with a weak D call TRBD2 (6 bases). V lost 7 bases, J lost 3 bases, and 17 bases lay in between. This CDR3 is 14 amino acids long. CDR1 SQVTM and CDR2 ANQGSEA come from the germline V gene. CDR3 nucleotide sequence: TGCAGCGCTCCGGGAGCAGCCTTAACAGATACGCAGTATTTT. It translates to CSAPGAALTDTQYF.

The V and J genes are TRBV6-5 and TRBJ1-5; 8 bases line up with TRBD1. The CDR3 extends over 15 amino acids. The germline gives CDR1 MNHEY, CDR2 SVGAGI. V dropped 5 bases and J dropped 1; count of bases not matched to a gene: 4. The CDR3 reads CASSLDRGSNQPQHF. In nucleotides, the CDR3 is TGTGCCAGCAGTCTCGACAGGGGAAGCAATCAGCCCCAGCATTTT.

The chain employs TRBV5-1 and TRBJ2-1; 10 positions match TRBD2. Germline loops: CDR1 SGHRS, CDR2 YFSETQ. The length of the CDR3 is 15 residues. V lost 1 base, J lost 8 bases, and 6 bases stayed unmatched. In nucleotides, the CDR3 is TGCGCCAGCAGCTTGCGTAGCGGGGGGCGGTATGAGCAGTTCTTC. Its translation: CASSLRSGGRYEQFF.

J is TRBJ1-4 and V is TRBV7-9; TRBD1 aligns across 7 bases. Trimming cost V 5 bases and J 5 bases; bases outside gene matches: 5. Per germline, CDR1 SEHNR and CDR2 FQNEAQ (reference sequence). This CDR3 has 14 residues. The CDR3 spells CASSQTGLNEKLFF. CDR3 sequence (DNA): TGTGCCAGCAGCCAGACAGGGCTCAATGAAAAACTGTTTTTT.

The chain has TRBV2 and TRBJ1-4; D is unclear. The CDR3 covers 13 residues. V shed 7 bases and J shed 5 bases, with 11 bases lying between them. Looked up from germline, CDR1 is SNHLY and CDR2 is FYNNEI. The CDR3 bases are TGTGCCAGCAAACAGAGTAACAATGAAAAACTGTTTTTT. Residues: CASKQSNNEKLFF. The whole variable domain, remainder taken from reference TRBV2 and TRBJ1-4, is EPEVTQTPSHQVTQMGQEVILRCVPISNHLYFYWYRQILGQKVEFLVSFYNNEISEKSEIFDDQFSVERPDGSNFTLKIRSTKLEDSAMYFCASKQSNNEKLFFGSGTQLSVL.

The J gene is TRBJ2-7, the V gene TRBV7-2; D may be TRBD2 (5 bases). CDR1 is SGHTA and CDR2 is FQGNSA in the germline V gene. The CDR3 is 13 amino acids. The germline V and J ends were trimmed by 2 bases and 4 bases, with 9 bases remaining between them. In DNA, the CDR3 is TGTGCCAGCAGCTTAAATACGGGGTACGAGCAGTACTTC. Translation: CASSLNTGYEQYF.

The chain joins TRBV29-1 to TRBJ2-2; D may be TRBD1 (6 bases). The CDR3 runs 15 residues. Germline V CDR1 and CDR2: SQVTM, ANQGSEA. V shed 7 bases and J shed 5 bases, with 20 bases lying between them. This CDR3 is CSAEVTGFGTGELFF. The CDR3 coding sequence is TGCAGCGCGGAAGTTACAGGGTTCGGTACCGGGGAGCTGTTTTTT.

V usage is TRBV29-1 and J usage is TRBJ2-1; 10 bases map to TRBD2. Germline V lookup: CDR1 SQVTM, CDR2 ANQGSEA. V shed 5 bases and J 6 bases; nucleotides not matched to a gene: 7. The CDR3 covers 14 residues. Here the CDR3 reads CSVCLAGVSNEQFF. CDR3 bases: TGCAGCGTTTGTCTAGCGGGAGTGAGCAATGAGCAGTTCTTC.

The chain uses TRBV6-5 and TRBJ2-5; 12 bases align to TRBD2. The CDR3 covers 15 residues. The germline gives CDR1 MNHEY, CDR2 SVGAGI. V shed 5 bases and J 7 bases; nucleotides not matched to a gene: 8. Here the CDR3 DNA reads TGTGCCAGCAGTGGACTAGCGGGGAGCCAATGGACCCAGTACTTC. Translating it yields CASSGLAGSQWTQYF.

The J gene is TRBJ2-1, the V gene TRBV7-2, with 8 nucleotides matching TRBD2. The CDR3 is made up of 15 amino acids. CDR1 and CDR2 from the germline V gene are SGHTA and FQGNSA. V lost 2 bases to trimming and J lost 2 bases; unmatched junction nucleotides: 2. CDR3 region: CASSLSGGTYNEQFF. DNA for the CDR3: TGTGCCAGCAGCTTAAGCGGGGGCACCTACAATGAGCAGTTCTTC.

The V and J genes are TRBV5-1 and TRBJ2-1; 14 bases fit TRBD2. The CDR3 runs 15 residues. Per the germline V gene, CDR1 is SGHRS and CDR2 is YFSETQ. Trimming took 3 bases from V and 6 from J; bases not matched to a gene: 2. CDR3 protein: CASSWGLAGVNEQFF. The CDR3 region has the DNA TGCGCCAGCAGCTGGGGACTAGCGGGGGTCAATGAGCAGTTCTTC. Complete variable domain (other parts from reference TRBV5-1 and TRBJ2-1): KAGVTQTPRYLIKTRGQQVTLSCSPISGHRSVSWYQQTPGQGLQFLFEYFSETQRNKGNFPGRFSGRQFSNSRSEMNVSTLELGDSALYLCASSWGLAGVNEQFFGPGTRLTVL.

Judged by abundance, this clone is medium-sized. The chain links TRBV19 to TRBJ2-1; 8 nucleotides line up with TRBD2. Germline V gives CDR1 LNHDA, CDR2 SQIVND (reference sequence). There are 15 residues in the CDR3. Trimming cost V 7 bases and J 7 bases; bases outside gene matches: 12. The CDR3 spells CASKKLSGGENEQFF. For the CDR3, the DNA is TGTGCCAGTAAAAAACTGAGCGGGGGAGAGAATGAGCAGTTCTTC.

This clone turned up a few times. The rearrangement joins TRBV28 to TRBJ2-3; TRBD1 matches at 7 bases. The CDR3 is 15 residues long. Germline V gene data show CDR1 as MDHEN and CDR2 as SYDVKM. Trimming took 4 bases from V and 8 from J; bases not matched to a gene: 12. The CDR3 protein is CASSSPDRYRGTQYF. For the CDR3, the DNA is TGTGCCAGCAGTTCCCCGGACAGGTACAGGGGTACGCAGTATTTT.

This chain links TRBV6-5 with TRBJ2-7; D unresolved. CDR1 is MNHEY, CDR2 SVGAGI, per germline. The CDR3 runs to 11 residues. V lost 6 bases and J 3 bases, leaving 6 bases between the germline ends. CDR3 sequence reads: CASRQVYEQYF. CDR3 bases: TGTGCCAGCAGGCAGGTCTACGAGCAGTACTTC.

The chain links TRBV7-9 to TRBJ2-6; TRBD1 matches 10 bases. Germline V gene sequence: CDR1 SEHNR, CDR2 FQNEAQ (reference sequence). J gave up 0 bases and V 5 bases, and 7 bases lay outside the gene matches. The CDR3 has 18 amino acids. CDR3: CASSRRTGGGSGANVLTF. CDR3 bases: TGTGCCAGCAGCCGTAGGACAGGGGGGGGCTCTGGGGCCAACGTCCTGACTTTC. The full variable domain, with the rest looked up from reference TRBV7-9 and TRBJ2-6, is DTGVSQNPRHKITKRGQNVTFRCDPISEHNRLYWYRQTLGQGPEFLTYFQNEAQLEKSRLLSDRFSAERPKGSFSTLEIQRTEQGDSAMYLCASSRRTGGGSGANVLTFGAGSRLTVL.

The chain carries TRBV5-1 and TRBJ2-7; 9 nucleotides line up with TRBD1. Trimming removed 3 bases from V and 5 bases from J; junction bases left unmatched: 9. This CDR3 spans 15 amino acids. The germline V gene encodes CDR1 SGHRS and CDR2 YFSETQ. CDR3 residues: CASSYSGTGSDEQYF. As DNA, the CDR3 is TGCGCCAGCAGCTACTCCGGGACAGGGAGCGACGAGCAGTACTTC. The complete variable domain, with remaining parts taken from reference TRBV5-1 and TRBJ2-7, reads KAGVTQTPRYLIKTRGQQVTLSCSPISGHRSVSWYQQTPGQGLQFLFEYFSETQRNKGNFPGRFSGRQFSNSRSEMNVSTLELGDSALYLCASSYSGTGSDEQYFGPGTRLTVT.

The chain joins TRBV7-2 to TRBJ1-1; D perhaps matches TRBD1 (5 bases). Per germline, CDR1 SGHTA and CDR2 FQGNSA. This CDR3 is built from 15 residues. V lost 1 base, J lost 4 bases, and 13 bases lay in between. CDR3 sequence reads: CASSLGRVGATEAFF. The CDR3 nucleotides read TGTGCCAGCAGCTTAGGTAGAGTAGGGGCCACTGAAGCTTTCTTT.

V usage is TRBV15 and J usage is TRBJ2-5; D may be TRBD1 (5 bases). Deletions cut 5 bases from V and 5 bases from J, with 12 bases between. The CDR3 totals 13 residues. From germline, CDR1 is LNHNV and CDR2 YYDKDF (reference sequence). The CDR3 here is CATSGQGTETQYF. CDR3 DNA: TGTGCCACCAGCGGTCAGGGAACGGAGACCCAGTACTTC.

The V and J genes are TRBV10-3 and TRBJ1-1; 8 bases line up with TRBD1. The germline gives CDR1 ENHRY, CDR2 SYGVKD. Trimming took 3 bases from V and 8 from J; bases not matched to a gene: 5. The CDR3 length is 13 residues. CDR3 sequence reads: CAISEGWDREAFF. In DNA, the CDR3 is TGTGCCATCAGTGAAGGTTGGGACAGGGAAGCTTTCTTT.

The chain carries TRBV2 and TRBJ2-2, with TRBD1 matching over 9 bases. The CDR3 consists of 14 residues. Germline V CDR1 and CDR2: SNHLY, FYNNEI. V was clipped by 3 bases and J by 4 bases; unmatched bases: 0. The CDR3 region has the DNA TGTGCCAGCAGTGAGGGACAGGGCACCGGGGAGCTGTTTTTT. Protein sequence: CASSEGQGTGELFF.

The gene calls are TRBV6-1 and TRBJ1-3, with D perhaps matching TRBD1 (5 bases). CDR3 length: 15 residues. Trimming took off 4 bases at V and 2 bases at J, with 12 bases between the two ends. Germline V CDR1 and CDR2: MNHNS, SASEGT. The chain's CDR3 is CASSGLQGTGNTIYF. The CDR3 bases are TGTGCCAGCAGTGGGCTTCAGGGTACTGGAAACACCATATATTTT.

J is TRBJ2-7 and V is TRBV2; 7 bases match TRBD1. V lost 7 bases to trimming and J lost 4 bases; unmatched junction nucleotides: 10. The CDR3 is 14 amino acids. CDR1 SNHLY and CDR2 FYNNEI come from the germline V gene. For the CDR3, the DNA is TGTGCCAGCATGCCTGACAGGGTCGGTTACGAGCAGTACTTC. Protein sequence: CASMPDRVGYEQYF.

This sequence joins TRBV29-1 and TRBJ2-5; 7 nucleotides align to TRBD1. Germline V gives CDR1 SQVTM, CDR2 ANQGSEA. The CDR3 contains 14 residues. Trimming cost V 1 base and J 3 bases; bases outside gene matches: 5. The CDR3 loop reads CSVEGGQFEETQYF. CDR3 nucleotide sequence: TGCAGCGTTGAAGGGGGACAGTTTGAAGAGACCCAGTACTTC.

The genes are TRBV25-1 and TRBJ1-1; the match to TRBD1 covers 7 bases. J lost 10 bases, V lost 4 bases, and 6 bases had no gene match. CDR3 size: 12 residues. Germline lookup yields CDR1 MGHDK and CDR2 SYGVNS. This CDR3 reads CASSGTGCGAFF. The CDR3 region has the DNA TGTGCCAGCAGTGGGACAGGTTGCGGAGCTTTCTTT.

V and J are TRBV11-2 and TRBJ2-6; no definite D call. The CDR3 runs to 15 residues. The V gene's germline CDR1 is SGHAT and CDR2 FQNNGV. The V gene lost 4 bases and the J gene lost 0 bases, with 7 bases spanning the gap. The CDR3 protein is CASSSPSSGANVLTF. DNA for the CDR3: TGTGCCAGCAGCTCACCGAGCTCTGGGGCCAACGTCCTGACTTTC.

The V and J genes are TRBV19 and TRBJ2-7, with TRBD1 matching over 7 bases. The V gene end was trimmed by 3 bases and the J gene end by 5 bases; junction bases not matched to a gene: 7. The CDR3 is made up of 14 amino acids. Germline values: CDR1 LNHDA, CDR2 SQIVND (reference sequence). Here the CDR3 DNA reads TGTGCCAGTAGTATGACGACAGGGTGGGACGAGCAGTACTTC. It translates to CASSMTTGWDEQYF.

This clone was observed a single time. This chain uses TRBV19 with TRBJ2-3, with 14 bases that match TRBD2. CDR1 is LNHDA, CDR2 SQIVND, per germline (reference sequence). The trim removed 6 bases at V and 4 bases at J, leaving 9 bases unmatched. CDR3 length: 17 amino acids. CDR3 nucleotides: TGTGCCAGTAGATCCCCGGGACTAGCGGGAGAGTCAGATACGCAGTATTTT. It yields the protein CASRSPGLAGESDTQYF.

The chain recombines TRBV4-2 with TRBJ2-7; D possibly corresponds to TRBD2 (6 bases). Trimming cost V 2 bases and J 1 base, with 12 bases left between them. CDR1 is LGHNA and CDR2 is YNFKEQ in the germline V gene. This CDR3 is 15 amino acids long. CDR3 protein: CASSQSGLRSYEQYF. The CDR3 DNA reads as TGTGCCAGCAGCCAATCGGGACTGAGATCCTACGAGCAGTACTTC.

Regarding this clone: This sample includes further DNA sequences coding for the same CDR3. V is TRBV5-1 and J is TRBJ2-2, with 11 nucleotides matching TRBD1. The CDR3 loop spans 15 amino acids. The germline CDR1 and CDR2 sequences are SGHRS and YFSETQ. V shed 4 bases and J 5 bases; nucleotides not matched to a gene: 4. CDR3 residues: CASSRGQGGTGELFF. DNA for the CDR3: TGCGCCAGCAGCCGGGGACAGGGGGGGACCGGGGAGCTGTTTTTT.

In this sample, this clone turned up a few times. The chain combines TRBV5-1 with TRBJ2-7, with 7 nucleotides matching TRBD1. The germline CDR1 and CDR2 sequences are SGHRS and YFSETQ. The CDR3 runs to 14 residues. With 0 bases clipped from V and 3 bases from J, the junction kept 3 bases outside the gene matches. CDR3 in amino acids: CASSLDRGVYEQYF. CDR3 bases: TGCGCCAGCAGCTTGGACAGGGGAGTCTACGAGCAGTACTTC.

The V and J genes are TRBV4-1 and TRBJ2-1; D may be TRBD2 (6 bases). Trimming removed 2 bases at V and 0 bases at J, with 11 bases between. CDR3 length equals 16 residues. The germline CDR1 and CDR2 sequences are MGHRA and YSYEKL. The CDR3 region is CASSQLGGDSYNEQFF. The CDR3 nucleotides are TGCGCCAGCAGCCAACTTGGCGGGGACTCCTACAATGAGCAGTTCTTC.